This TCR beta chain was observed in a study of blood T cell repertoires in COVID-19. Turning to the study itself: Acute and convalescent COVID-19 specimens originated in the United States, Italy and Spain. Sources were T cells, B-cell-depleted T cells, or PBMCs; the material itself was cDNA or gDNA.

Sequencing was performed with immunoSEQ multiplex PCR; in TCRdb, only in-frame clones are kept and a portion is missing. The sample shows 150,000 to 200,000 clones, approximately 90% of them seen only once. CDR1 and CDR2 from the germline V gene are SGDLS and YYNGEE. The V and J ends lost 3 bases and 7 bases, in that order; junction bases with no gene match: 4. The CDR3 runs 13 residues. The chain employs TRBV9 and TRBJ2-1; 7 nucleotides match TRBD2. Sequencing was done on a sample of peripheral blood. The origin of this receptor is a man between 18 and 29 years old who had recovered from COVID-19. The CDR3 spells CASSEGGKNEQFF. CDR3 bases: TGTGCCAGCAGCGAGGGAGGGAAAAATGAGCAGTTCTTC.